The rows below give T cell receptor beta chains drawn from one sample of a study of T cells in Graves' hyperthyroidism and ophthalmopathy. TCRdb itself ran the multiplex PCR reads through MiXCR, one entry per CDR3 protein. This sample has 700,000 to 950,000 distinct CDR3 sequences, with roughly a third found just once. Input material: blood. The receptors stem from a woman in her forties with Graves' hyperthyroidism. Both conserved end residues are part of each CDR3. Fields, in order: D gene, V gene, clone size, J gene, CDR3 protein, CDR3 DNA. The D gene is left open where the match is weak. Size tells how often a clone was seen (once, few, many) or the class of an expanded clone, and some rows leave it out.

D gene: TRBD2
V gene: TRBV20-1
clone size: once
J gene: TRBJ2-5
CDR3 protein: CSATGTSGVAYNETQYF
CDR3 DNA: TGCAGTGCCACGGGGACTAGCGGGGTTGCCTACAATGAGACCCAGTACTTC

D gene: NA
V gene: TRBV12-3/TRBV12-4
clone size: many
J gene: TRBJ1-2
CDR3 protein: CASSLDYYGYTF
CDR3 DNA: TGTGCCAGCAGCTTGGACTATTATGGCTACACCTTC

D gene: NA
V gene: TRBV6-5
clone size: NA
J gene: TRBJ1-1
CDR3 protein: CASSPGQKNTEAFF
CDR3 DNA: TGTGCCAGCAGTCCGGGACAAAAGAACACTGAAGCTTTCTTT

D gene: TRBD1
V gene: TRBV25-1
clone size: NA
J gene: TRBJ1-2
CDR3 protein: CAETGKVPSYGYTF
CDR3 DNA: TGTGCCGAGACAGGGAAGGTCCCCTCCTATGGCTACACCTTC

D gene: TRBD1
V gene: TRBV12-3/TRBV12-4
clone size: many
J gene: TRBJ1-1
CDR3 protein: CASSPGTGEAFF
CDR3 DNA: TGTGCCAGCAGTCCCGGGACAGGCGAAGCTTTCTTT

D gene: TRBD1
V gene: TRBV7-9
clone size: NA
J gene: TRBJ1-4
CDR3 protein: CASRLTGTNEKLLF
CDR3 DNA: TGTGCCAGCAGGCTGACAGGGACTAATGAAAAACTGCTTTTT

D gene: NA
V gene: TRBV7-9
clone size: NA
J gene: TRBJ2-1
CDR3 protein: CASSSYNTSPGTYNEQFF
CDR3 DNA: TGTGCCAGCAGCTCCTACAATACCTCCCCAGGCACCTACAATGAGCAGTTCTTC

D gene: NA
V gene: TRBV25-1
clone size: many
J gene: TRBJ1-2
CDR3 protein: CASQGIYGYTF
CDR3 DNA: TGTGCCAGCCAGGGTATCTATGGCTACACCTTC

D gene: TRBD1
V gene: TRBV6-5
clone size: many
J gene: TRBJ1-2
CDR3 protein: CASSYSIPDRGLYGYTF
CDR3 DNA: TGTGCCAGCAGTTACTCGATCCCGGACAGGGGACTCTATGGCTACACCTTC

D gene: TRBD1
V gene: TRBV24-1
clone size: many
J gene: TRBJ1-5
CDR3 protein: CATSDPDRVNQPQHF
CDR3 DNA: TGTGCCACCAGTGACCCCGACAGGGTGAATCAGCCCCAGCATTTT

D gene: TRBD1
V gene: TRBV12-3/TRBV12-4
clone size: many
J gene: TRBJ1-2
CDR3 protein: CASSSGGAGYGYTF
CDR3 DNA: TGTGCCAGCAGTTCAGGGGGCGCGGGCTATGGCTACACCTTC

D gene: NA
V gene: TRBV7-6
clone size: few
J gene: TRBJ1-1
CDR3 protein: CASSRGITGTEAFF
CDR3 DNA: TGTGCCAGCAGCCGGGGCATCACAGGCACTGAAGCTTTCTTT

D gene: NA
V gene: TRBV7-2
clone size: NA
J gene: TRBJ1-6
CDR3 protein: CASSWRRQQGSPLHF
CDR3 DNA: TGTGCCAGCAGCTGGCGAAGACAGCAGGGTTCACCCCTCCACTTT

D gene: NA
V gene: TRBV6-1
clone size: few
J gene: TRBJ1-3
CDR3 protein: CASSLEETAGDTIYF
CDR3 DNA: TGTGCCAGCAGTCTCGAAGAGACAGCGGGAGACACCATATATTTT

D gene: NA
V gene: TRBV20-1
clone size: NA
J gene: TRBJ1-2
CDR3 protein: CSARVVGGVGGYTF
CDR3 DNA: TGCAGTGCTAGAGTTGTAGGAGGGGTGGGGGGCTACACCTTC

D gene: NA
V gene: TRBV4-1
clone size: few
J gene: TRBJ1-5
CDR3 protein: CASSQDREWPQHF
CDR3 DNA: TGCGCCAGCAGCCAAGACCGGGAGTGGCCCCAGCATTTT